Listed below are T cell receptor beta chains from one sample, sequenced in a study of blood T cell repertoires in COVID-19. Only in-frame clones appear in the TCRdb table, and some are missing; sequencing was by immunoSEQ multiplex PCR. The sample has 70,000 or so clones, 87% seen once. Sequencing used peripheral blood. The origin of the receptors is a man in his fifties with active COVID-19. The CDR3 runs from the conserved cysteine through the conserved F or W. The D gene is left open where the match is weak. The size entry is marked missing in some rows and otherwise reads once, few, many or a size class.

clone_size: .
cdr3_length: 13
j_call: TRBJ2-7
d_call: TRBD2
v_call: TRBV12-3/TRBV12-4
cdr3_aa: CASRGSGKYEQYF
cdr3_nt: TGTGCCAGCAGGGGTAGCGGGAAGTACGAGCAGTACTTC

clone_size: once
cdr3_length: 23
j_call: TRBJ2-5
d_call: .
v_call: TRBV21-1
cdr3_aa: CASSKLRTLAPHCRDRAQETQYF
cdr3_nt: TGTGCCAGCAGCAAGCTGCGAACGCTCGCCCCCCACTGCCGGGACAGGGCTCAAGAGACCCAGTACTTC

clone_size: .
cdr3_length: 14
j_call: TRBJ1-2
d_call: TRBD1
v_call: TRBV10-3
cdr3_aa: CAISDRGANYGYTF
cdr3_nt: TGTGCCATCAGTGACAGGGGGGCTAACTATGGCTACACCTTC

clone_size: .
cdr3_length: 16
j_call: TRBJ1-1
d_call: TRBD1
v_call: TRBV4-1
cdr3_aa: CASSLRDSLRLAEAFF
cdr3_nt: TGCGCCAGCAGCCTCCGGGACAGTTTGAGGTTAGCTGAAGCTTTCTTT

clone_size: .
cdr3_length: 13
j_call: TRBJ1-1
d_call: .
v_call: TRBV2
cdr3_aa: CASRVGGVTEAFF
cdr3_nt: TGTGCCAGCAGGGTGGGTGGAGTCACTGAAGCTTTCTTT

clone_size: .
cdr3_length: 17
j_call: TRBJ2-3
d_call: TRBD2
v_call: TRBV25-1
cdr3_aa: CASSEYRAGGPTDTQYF
cdr3_nt: TGTGCCAGCAGTGAATATCGAGCGGGAGGGCCCACAGATACGCAGTATTTT

clone_size: .
cdr3_length: 13
j_call: TRBJ1-2
d_call: TRBD1
v_call: TRBV10-3
cdr3_aa: CAISESYRGDYTF
cdr3_nt: TGTGCCATCAGTGAGTCTTACAGGGGAGACTACACCTTC

clone_size: once
cdr3_length: 13
j_call: TRBJ1-2
d_call: .
v_call: TRBV5-6
cdr3_aa: CASSLGQVYGYTF
cdr3_nt: TGTGCCAGCAGCTTGGGTCAGGTCTATGGCTACACCTTC

clone_size: .
cdr3_length: 16
j_call: TRBJ1-2
d_call: .
v_call: TRBV6-2/TRBV6-3
cdr3_aa: CASSRLQGAEGYGYTF
cdr3_nt: TGTGCCAGCAGCCGCCTCCAGGGTGCGGAAGGGTATGGCTACACCTTC

clone_size: .
cdr3_length: 15
j_call: TRBJ2-3
d_call: .
v_call: TRBV27
cdr3_aa: CASSLSVGVTDTQYF
cdr3_nt: TGTGCCAGCAGTTTATCGGTGGGAGTCACAGATACGCAGTATTTT

clone_size: .
cdr3_length: 12
j_call: TRBJ2-7
d_call: .
v_call: TRBV11-2
cdr3_aa: CASRSLSYEQYF
cdr3_nt: TGTGCCAGCAGGTCCCTTTCCTACGAGCAGTACTTC

clone_size: .
cdr3_length: 15
j_call: TRBJ2-7
d_call: .
v_call: TRBV5-1
cdr3_aa: CASSLAAGAPREQYF
cdr3_nt: TGCGCCAGCAGCTTGGCCGCAGGGGCTCCTCGCGAGCAGTACTTC

clone_size: .
cdr3_length: 14
j_call: TRBJ2-7
d_call: .
v_call: TRBV4-3
cdr3_aa: CASSPTGGWDEQYF
cdr3_nt: TGCGCCAGCAGCCCGACCGGCGGCTGGGACGAGCAGTACTTC

clone_size: .
cdr3_length: 17
j_call: TRBJ2-1
d_call: TRBD2
v_call: TRBV5-1
cdr3_aa: CASSYAGEVLSYNEQFF
cdr3_nt: TGCGCCAGCAGCTACGCGGGAGAGGTCCTCTCCTACAATGAGCAGTTCTTC

clone_size: .
cdr3_length: 14
j_call: TRBJ2-7
d_call: TRBD1
v_call: TRBV11-3
cdr3_aa: CASSVSQGAYEQYF
cdr3_nt: TGTGCCAGCAGCGTCTCCCAGGGGGCCTACGAGCAGTACTTC

clone_size: many
cdr3_length: 16
j_call: TRBJ1-3
d_call: .
v_call: TRBV10-3
cdr3_aa: CAISPTAPTSGNTIYF
cdr3_nt: TGTGCCATCAGCCCCACCGCACCTACCTCTGGAAACACCATATATTTT

clone_size: .
cdr3_length: 13
j_call: TRBJ1-2
d_call: .
v_call: TRBV4-3
cdr3_aa: CASSQGADYGYTF
cdr3_nt: TGCGCCAGCAGCCAAGGGGCCGACTATGGCTACACCTTC

clone_size: .
cdr3_length: 16
j_call: TRBJ1-2
d_call: TRBD1
v_call: TRBV6-6
cdr3_aa: CASSYSGQGTGDGYTF
cdr3_nt: TGTGCCAGCAGTTACTCGGGTCAGGGAACAGGGGATGGCTACACCTTC

clone_size: once
cdr3_length: 15
j_call: TRBJ2-5
d_call: TRBD2
v_call: TRBV6-1
cdr3_aa: CASSDGLASWETQYF
cdr3_nt: TGTGCCAGCAGTGACGGACTAGCGTCTTGGGAGACCCAGTACTTC

clone_size: .
cdr3_length: 14
j_call: TRBJ1-2
d_call: TRBD1
v_call: TRBV5-4
cdr3_aa: CASSFGDRGNGYTF
cdr3_nt: TGTGCCAGCAGCTTCGGGGACAGGGGGAATGGCTACACCTTC

clone_size: once
cdr3_length: 16
j_call: TRBJ2-2
d_call: .
v_call: TRBV5-6
cdr3_aa: CASSPQRALNTGELFF
cdr3_nt: TGTGCCAGCAGCCCGCAAAGAGCACTAAACACCGGGGAGCTGTTTTTT

clone_size: .
cdr3_length: 15
j_call: TRBJ2-1
d_call: TRBD1
v_call: TRBV9
cdr3_aa: CASSPRGQGYNEQFF
cdr3_nt: TGTGCCAGCAGCCCTCGGGGACAGGGATACAATGAGCAGTTCTTC

clone_size: .
cdr3_length: 18
j_call: TRBJ2-5
d_call: TRBD2
v_call: TRBV19
cdr3_aa: CASSISGRAAGGQETQYF
cdr3_nt: TGTGCCAGTAGTATTAGCGGGAGGGCCGCAGGTGGGCAAGAGACCCAGTACTTC

clone_size: few
cdr3_length: 14
j_call: TRBJ1-6
d_call: .
v_call: TRBV7-9
cdr3_aa: CASSLARANSPLHF
cdr3_nt: TGTGCCAGCAGCTTAGCCAGGGCGAATTCACCCCTCCACTTT

clone_size: .
cdr3_length: 16
j_call: TRBJ2-3
d_call: TRBD2
v_call: TRBV5-1
cdr3_aa: CASSSGTSGLTDTQYF
cdr3_nt: TGCGCCAGCAGCTCAGGGACTAGCGGGCTGACAGATACGCAGTATTTT

clone_size: .
cdr3_length: 13
j_call: TRBJ1-2
d_call: .
v_call: TRBV12-3/TRBV12-4
cdr3_aa: CASRPTGLYGYTF
cdr3_nt: TGTGCCAGCAGACCGACAGGCCTCTATGGCTACACCTTC

clone_size: .
cdr3_length: 11
j_call: TRBJ2-5
d_call: .
v_call: TRBV10-3
cdr3_aa: CAIGGWETQYF
cdr3_nt: TGTGCCATCGGCGGATGGGAGACCCAGTACTTC

clone_size: .
cdr3_length: 17
j_call: TRBJ2-1
d_call: TRBD2
v_call: TRBV4-1
cdr3_aa: CASSPRGLAVSYNEQFF
cdr3_nt: TGCGCCAGCAGCCCCCGGGGACTAGCGGTTTCCTACAATGAGCAGTTCTTC

clone_size: .
cdr3_length: 20
j_call: TRBJ2-2
d_call: .
v_call: TRBV28
cdr3_aa: CASSLSGWQKYTTNTGELFF
cdr3_nt: TGTGCCAGCAGTTTAAGTGGTTGGCAGAAATATACTACCAACACCGGGGAGCTGTTTTTT

clone_size: .
cdr3_length: 16
j_call: TRBJ2-7
d_call: TRBD2
v_call: TRBV6-2/TRBV6-3
cdr3_aa: CASSQGLAGGRYEQYF
cdr3_nt: TGTGCCAGCAGTCAAGGACTAGCGGGAGGTCGCTACGAGCAGTACTTC

clone_size: once
cdr3_length: 12
j_call: TRBJ2-1
d_call: TRBD1
v_call: TRBV18
cdr3_aa: CASSPGQGKQFF
cdr3_nt: TGTGCCAGCTCACCAGGACAGGGAAAACAGTTCTTC

clone_size: .
cdr3_length: 12
j_call: TRBJ1-2
d_call: .
v_call: TRBV28
cdr3_aa: CASSLSLRGYTF
cdr3_nt: TGTGCCAGCAGTTTAAGTCTGAGGGGCTACACCTTC

clone_size: .
cdr3_length: 15
j_call: TRBJ2-1
d_call: TRBD1
v_call: TRBV5-1
cdr3_aa: CASRKQGARYNEQFF
cdr3_nt: TGCGCCAGCAGAAAACAGGGGGCGCGGTACAATGAGCAGTTCTTC

clone_size: .
cdr3_length: 18
j_call: TRBJ2-1
d_call: TRBD2
v_call: TRBV11-2
cdr3_aa: CASSSGTSGTYSYNEQFF
cdr3_nt: TGTGCCAGCAGCTCCGGGACTAGCGGGACCTACTCCTACAATGAGCAGTTCTTC

clone_size: .
cdr3_length: 17
j_call: TRBJ2-3
d_call: .
v_call: TRBV19
cdr3_aa: CASSIAYYPEGTDTQYF
cdr3_nt: TGTGCCAGTAGTATAGCGTACTACCCCGAAGGCACAGATACGCAGTATTTT

clone_size: .
cdr3_length: 13
j_call: TRBJ2-7
d_call: TRBD1
v_call: TRBV6-2/TRBV6-3
cdr3_aa: CASSRDRFYEQYF
cdr3_nt: TGTGCCAGCAGCAGGGACAGATTCTACGAGCAGTACTTC

clone_size: .
cdr3_length: 15
j_call: TRBJ1-1
d_call: .
v_call: TRBV5-1
cdr3_aa: CASSLSSRVEAEAFF
cdr3_nt: TGCGCCAGCAGCTTATCGTCCAGGGTTGAGGCTGAAGCTTTCTTT

clone_size: .
cdr3_length: 15
j_call: TRBJ2-3
d_call: TRBD2
v_call: TRBV5-1
cdr3_aa: CASRLGTSGTSAQYF
cdr3_nt: TGCGCCAGCAGATTAGGGACTAGCGGGACCTCCGCGCAGTATTTT

clone_size: .
cdr3_length: 15
j_call: TRBJ2-7
d_call: TRBD2
v_call: TRBV5-5
cdr3_aa: CASSLVASGAYEQYF
cdr3_nt: TGTGCCAGCAGCTTGGTTGCTAGCGGGGCCTACGAGCAGTACTTC

clone_size: .
cdr3_length: 16
j_call: TRBJ1-1
d_call: .
v_call: TRBV7-9
cdr3_aa: CASSPRALDTNTEAFF
cdr3_nt: TGTGCCAGCAGCCCTAGAGCCTTGGACACGAACACTGAAGCTTTCTTT

clone_size: .
cdr3_length: 18
j_call: TRBJ2-3
d_call: .
v_call: TRBV5-1
cdr3_aa: CASSLEGPGGVSTDTQYF
cdr3_nt: TGCGCCAGCAGCTTGGAGGGGCCCGGGGGAGTTAGCACAGATACGCAGTATTTT

clone_size: .
cdr3_length: 15
j_call: TRBJ2-3
d_call: TRBD1
v_call: TRBV5-4
cdr3_aa: CASSLDRVSTDTQYF
cdr3_nt: TGTGCCAGCAGCCTCGACAGGGTGAGCACAGATACGCAGTATTTT

clone_size: .
cdr3_length: 13
j_call: TRBJ1-1
d_call: .
v_call: TRBV3-1/TRBV3-2
cdr3_aa: CASAWTRATEAFF
cdr3_nt: TGTGCCAGCGCTTGGACAAGGGCGACTGAAGCTTTCTTT

clone_size: .
cdr3_length: 13
j_call: TRBJ2-3
d_call: .
v_call: TRBV7-2
cdr3_aa: CASSSRWRDTQYF
cdr3_nt: TGTGCCAGCAGCTCCCGGTGGCGGGATACGCAGTATTTT

clone_size: few
cdr3_length: 14
j_call: TRBJ2-7
d_call: TRBD2
v_call: TRBV10-3
cdr3_aa: CAISESVAGGEQYF
cdr3_nt: TGTGCCATCAGTGAGTCAGTAGCGGGAGGCGAGCAGTACTTC

clone_size: few
cdr3_length: 14
j_call: TRBJ1-1
d_call: .
v_call: TRBV3-1/TRBV3-2
cdr3_aa: CASSAAGGGTEAFF
cdr3_nt: TGTGCCAGCAGCGCCGCCGGCGGGGGGACTGAAGCTTTCTTT

clone_size: .
cdr3_length: 15
j_call: TRBJ2-7
d_call: .
v_call: TRBV4-1
cdr3_aa: CASSRLPGGAHEQYF
cdr3_nt: TGCGCCAGCAGCCGCCTTCCAGGAGGTGCCCACGAGCAGTACTTC